Listed below are T cell receptor beta chains from one sample, sequenced in a study of blood T cell repertoires in COVID-19. The repertoire was sequenced with immunoSEQ multiplex PCR; TCRdb's copy has only in-frame clones and lacks some. The data contain 85,000 to 130,000 clones, over 75% of them singletons. Sequencing used peripheral blood. All receptors come from an older woman with acute or convalescent COVID-19. Both conserved end residues are part of each CDR3. A D gene is named only where the DNA matches it firmly. Clone size is stated in some rows and not others, as once, few, many or a class when expanded.

-	TRBV5-4	-	TRBJ1-1	TGTGCCAGCAGCTTGGCCAGGGCAGAGAACACTGAAGCTTTCTTT	CASSLARAENTEAFF
-	TRBV9	-	TRBJ1-2	TGTGCCAGCGGGAGCAACTATGGCTACACCTTC	CASGSNYGYTF
TRBD2	TRBV24-1	-	TRBJ2-1	TGTGCCACCAGTGATTTGGCCCCTCCTAGCGGGAGAAATGAGCAGTTCTTC	CATSDLAPPSGRNEQFF
TRBD2	TRBV5-1	-	TRBJ2-5	TGCGCCAGCAGCACTAGCGGACAGCAAGAGACCCAGTACTTC	CASSTSGQQETQYF
-	TRBV28	-	TRBJ2-7	TGTGCCAGCAGTTTAGGTGGCGGCTACCCATACGAGCAGTACTTC	CASSLGGGYPYEQYF
TRBD2	TRBV28	-	TRBJ2-1	TGTGCCAGCAGTGTAGCGGGAGGGCCGAATGAGCAGTTCTTC	CASSVAGGPNEQFF
-	TRBV24-1	-	TRBJ2-1	TGTGCCACCAGTGACCCAGGACTAACTCGTCACAATGAGCAGTTCTTC	CATSDPGLTRHNEQFF
-	TRBV5-1	-	TRBJ1-3	TGCGCCAGCAGCTTGGGAGACAGGTTCGGAGGAAACACCATATATTTT	CASSLGDRFGGNTIYF
TRBD1	TRBV5-1	once	TRBJ1-6	TGCGCCAGCAGCTTGGCATCGGGACAGACCCCTGACTTT	CASSLASGQTPDF
-	TRBV12-2	once	TRBJ1-4	TGTGCAAGTCGCTCAACCGCGGGCCACCGGATGAATGAAAAACTGTTTTTT	CASRSTAGHRMNEKLFF
TRBD1	TRBV6-5	-	TRBJ1-1	TGTGCCAGCAGAATACTACAGGGGAGCACTGAAGCTTTCTTT	CASRILQGSTEAFF
TRBD1	TRBV6-4	-	TRBJ2-5	TGTGCCAGCAGTGACTCGCCAGACAGGGAAGCGGAGAGGGGGCAAGAGACCCAGTACTTC	CASSDSPDREAERGQETQYF
TRBD2	TRBV9	-	TRBJ2-7	TGTGCCAGCAGCCTCGGACTAGCGCCCAACGAGCAGTACTTC	CASSLGLAPNEQYF
TRBD1	TRBV24-1	-	TRBJ1-5	TGTGCCACCAGTGAGGGACAGGGGGGTCAGCCCCAGCATTTT	CATSEGQGGQPQHF
-	TRBV11-3	-	TRBJ1-1	TGTGCCAGCAGTCAAGGGGCCGGTGAAGCTTTCTTT	CASSQGAGEAFF
-	TRBV5-1	-	TRBJ2-5	TGCGCCAGCAGCTCGTACGGGCAAGAGACCCAGTACTTC	CASSSYGQETQYF
-	TRBV6-5	-	TRBJ1-2	TGTGCCAGCAGTTACTCCCGGGACTCTTATGGCTACACCTTC	CASSYSRDSYGYTF
TRBD2	TRBV5-4	few	TRBJ2-5	TGTGCCAGCAGCCCCTCTAGCGGGAGGGGAGGAGAGACCCAGTACTTC	CASSPSSGRGGETQYF
TRBD2	TRBV11-3	-	TRBJ2-3	TGTGCCAGCAGCTCCGGGCGGGAGTATACAGATACGCAGTATTTT	CASSSGREYTDTQYF
TRBD2	TRBV5-1	-	TRBJ2-1	TGCGCCAGCAGCTTAACTAGCGGGAGGGTAGATGAGCAGTTCTTC	CASSLTSGRVDEQFF
-	TRBV4-1	-	TRBJ2-1	TGCGCCAGCAGCCAAGATCCTGACTCCTTCTACAATGAGCAGTTCTTC	CASSQDPDSFYNEQFF
-	TRBV11-3	-	TRBJ1-1	TGTGCCAGCAGCCTAGACACTAGGAACACTGAAGCTTTCTTT	CASSLDTRNTEAFF
TRBD1	TRBV28	once	TRBJ1-1	TGTGCCAGCAGACCCGGGGAGCCCAGGGGGCGGGGCACTGAAGCTTTCTTT	CASRPGEPRGRGTEAFF
TRBD1	TRBV2	-	TRBJ1-2	TGTGCCAGCAGTGGTGTAACAGGGGGACATGGCTACACCTTC	CASSGVTGGHGYTF
TRBD2	TRBV5-1	few	TRBJ2-3	TGCGCCAGCCGGACTAGCGGGACCACAGATACGCAGTATTTT	CASRTSGTTDTQYF
TRBD2	TRBV6-6	-	TRBJ2-2	TGTGCCAGCAGCTACGGGGGCCTAGCGGGAGGGTTGAACACCGGGGAGCTGTTTTTT	CASSYGGLAGGLNTGELFF
-	TRBV2	-	TRBJ1-1	TGTGCCAGCAGTGAAAGGGACAATACTGAAGCTTTCTTT	CASSERDNTEAFF
-	TRBV18	few	TRBJ1-1	TGTGCCAGCTCACAACAGGGAAAGAGGGTCACTGAAGCTTTCTTT	CASSQQGKRVTEAFF
TRBD1	TRBV4-1	once	TRBJ2-7	TGCGCCAGCAGCCTGGACAGGGGGAACCTCTACGAGCAGTACTTC	CASSLDRGNLYEQYF
-	TRBV5-1	once	TRBJ1-5	TGCGCCAGCAGCTTGTCTGGGGCCTGGGAGCCCCAGCATTTT	CASSLSGAWEPQHF
-	TRBV11-1	-	TRBJ1-6	TGTGCCAGCAGCTCCACCTATAATTCACCCCTCCACTTT	CASSSTYNSPLHF
-	TRBV3-1/TRBV3-2	-	TRBJ1-2	TGTGCCAGCAGCCCCCTTGGAGCTAACTATGGCTACACCTTC	CASSPLGANYGYTF
TRBD1	TRBV5-1	once	TRBJ2-1	TGCGCCAGCAGCCACGGGACAGGGGTTGGGTATGAGCAGTTCTTC	CASSHGTGVGYEQFF
-	TRBV3-1/TRBV3-2	-	TRBJ2-7	TGTGCCAGCAGCCAATTCACTAGCTCCTACGAGCAGTACTTC	CASSQFTSSYEQYF
-	TRBV3-1/TRBV3-2	-	TRBJ2-6	TGTGCCAGCAGCCAACGGGGCTCTGGGGCCAACGTCCTGACTTTC	CASSQRGSGANVLTF
-	TRBV2	-	TRBJ1-1	TGTGCCAGCAGTGCCACGACGGGTAACACTGAAGCTTTCTTT	CASSATTGNTEAFF
-	TRBV11-3	-	TRBJ2-1	TGTGCCAGCAGCTTAGGCCCCGGGGGCTACAATGAGCAGTTCTTC	CASSLGPGGYNEQFF
-	TRBV29-1	-	TRBJ2-5	TGCAGCGTTGAACTTGAGACCCAGTACTTC	CSVELETQYF
-	TRBV11-2	-	TRBJ2-7	TGTGCCAGCAGCGGGACACCCTACGAGCAGTACTTC	CASSGTPYEQYF
TRBD1	TRBV5-8	-	TRBJ1-5	TGTGCCAGCAGCGTAAACAGGGGCCGAATCGCCTTTAGCAATCAGCCCCAGCATTTT	CASSVNRGRIAFSNQPQHF
-	TRBV4-1	-	TRBJ1-2	TGCGCCAGCAGCCCCCAAATGGACACAATCTATGGCTACACCTTC	CASSPQMDTIYGYTF
TRBD1	TRBV6-5	-	TRBJ1-4	TGTGCCAGCAGTTACTCGACCAGGGGGAATGAAAAACTGTTTTTT	CASSYSTRGNEKLFF
-	TRBV30	-	TRBJ2-3	TGTGCCTGGACCAACGGGGGAGCAGATACGCAGTATTTT	CAWTNGGADTQYF
TRBD2	TRBV19	-	TRBJ2-2	TGTGCCAGTAGTATGCGGGAGGACACCGGGGAGCTGTTTTTT	CASSMREDTGELFF
-	TRBV19	-	TRBJ2-3	TGTGCCAGTAGTCTGGGCGCAGATACGCAGTATTTT	CASSLGADTQYF
-	TRBV3-1/TRBV3-2	-	TRBJ1-3	TGTGCCAGCAGCCGGCTCGGGACAACCGGAAACACCATATATTTT	CASSRLGTTGNTIYF
TRBD2	TRBV18	-	TRBJ2-2	TGTGCCAGCTCACCACGATCGGGGGCGACTAGCGGGAGGAGGAGTTGGACCGGGGAGCTGTTTTTT	CASSPRSGATSGRRSWTGELFF
TRBD2	TRBV7-3	-	TRBJ2-3	TGTGCCAGCAGCTTAGCGGCTAGCGGGTTTGACAGGACGCAGTATTTT	CASSLAASGFDRTQYF